Listed below are T cell receptor beta chains from one sample, sequenced in a study of OX40 agonist ivuxolimab in advanced cancers. Method: immunoSEQ multiplex PCR; TCRdb's copy keeps in-frame clones and lacks some. The sample has around 15,000 clones; about 88% are singletons. Sequenced here: CD4+ or CD8+ T cells sorted from blood, sampled in a trial of the OX40 agonist ivuxolimab. The receptors were gathered from an adult with an advanced solid tumor such as melanoma, head and neck, liver or kidney cancer. The CDR3 runs from the conserved cysteine through the conserved F or W. The order of the fields is J gene, V gene, CDR3 protein.

TRBJ1-5 TRBV30 CARNSGNQPQHF
TRBJ2-7 TRBV11-2 CASSSSYEQYF
TRBJ2-1 TRBV7-9 CASRPGLAGGYNEQFF
TRBJ1-4 TRBV9 CASSVTGTNEKLFF
TRBJ1-5 TRBV4-3 CASSRSTGNQPQHF
TRBJ1-1 TRBV6-1 CASRWGQQNTEAFF
TRBJ2-5 TRBV19 CASSAQGRETQYF
TRBJ2-5 TRBV6-5 CASKTQGYQETQYF
TRBJ2-7 TRBV6-7 CASSWAFTGLEQYF
TRBJ2-1 TRBV13 CASSPRLADNEQFF
TRBJ2-3 TRBV7-2 CASSFLAGGTDTQYF
TRBJ2-1 TRBV4-2 CASSRDLNNEQFF
TRBJ1-2 TRBV4-2 CASSERSGTGYGYTF
TRBJ1-2 TRBV28 CASSRNVGNGYTF
TRBJ2-1 TRBV7-8 CASSLARTDYNEQFF
TRBJ2-7 TRBV28 CASSLWALDRGPGEQYF
TRBJ1-3 TRBV7-6 CASSLAARETSGNTIYF
TRBJ2-3 TRBV30 CAWGPSTDTQYF
TRBJ1-2 TRBV28 CASSAAAPQGANYGYTF
TRBJ1-5 TRBV9 CASSRTASGASNQPQHF
TRBJ2-7 TRBV28 CASSTTGTGVREQYF
TRBJ2-7 TRBV11-2 CASSLDRWGEQYF
TRBJ1-5 TRBV7-2 CASSLDKEGLPYF
TRBJ2-1 TRBV7-2 CASSLMQGGLSGEQFF
TRBJ2-7 TRBV11-3 CASSLGSAYEQYF
TRBJ2-7 TRBV25-1 CTSSESGDYEQYF
TRBJ1-1 TRBV4-3 CASSQDWENTEAFF